Listed below are T cell receptor beta chains from one sample, sequenced in a study of T cells after somatic rescue of genetic block. Method: immunoSEQ multiplex PCR; TCRdb's copy keeps in-frame clones and lacks some. There are roughly 71,000 clones in the sample; approximately 91% occur only once, and 2.5% to 3% lies in the top ten. The specimen was peripheral blood mononuclear cells (PBMCs). The receptors come from a man aged 25-45 years. Each CDR3 is given with its conserved first and last residue. Fields, in order: D gene, V gene, clone size, J gene, CDR3 protein, CDR3 DNA. D genes are given only for firm matches. The size entry is marked missing in some rows and otherwise reads once, few, many or a size class.

D gene: .; V gene: TRBV27; clone size: .; J gene: TRBJ2-3; CDR3 protein: CASSPSWATDTQYF; CDR3 DNA: TGTGCCAGCAGCCCTAGTTGGGCGACAGATACGCAGTATTTT
D gene: TRBD1; V gene: TRBV28; clone size: .; J gene: TRBJ1-1; CDR3 protein: CASSLAGGGTEAFF; CDR3 DNA: TGTGCCAGCAGTTTAGCAGGGGGGGGGACTGAAGCTTTCTTT
D gene: .; V gene: TRBV7-9; clone size: .; J gene: TRBJ2-2; CDR3 protein: CASSPGGGELFF; CDR3 DNA: TGTGCCAGCAGCCCAGGTGGAGGGGAGCTGTTTTTT
D gene: TRBD1; V gene: TRBV10-2; clone size: few; J gene: TRBJ1-6; CDR3 protein: CASTGTDNSPLHF; CDR3 DNA: TGCGCCAGCACGGGGACAGATAATTCACCCCTCCACTTT
D gene: TRBD1; V gene: TRBV5-6; clone size: few; J gene: TRBJ2-2; CDR3 protein: CASSRITQGSGELFF; CDR3 DNA: TGTGCCAGCAGCCGCATCACACAGGGGTCCGGGGAGCTGTTTTTT
D gene: .; V gene: TRBV5-4; clone size: .; J gene: TRBJ1-2; CDR3 protein: CASSLWGQIYGYTF; CDR3 DNA: TGTGCCAGCAGCTTGTGGGGTCAGATCTATGGCTACACCTTC
D gene: TRBD2; V gene: TRBV5-5; clone size: .; J gene: TRBJ2-3; CDR3 protein: CASSLVLAGAGTDTQYF; CDR3 DNA: TGTGCCAGCAGCTTGGTCCTAGCGGGAGCCGGGACAGATACGCAGTATTTT
D gene: .; V gene: TRBV19; clone size: .; J gene: TRBJ2-7; CDR3 protein: CASSMIAGEQYF; CDR3 DNA: TGTGCCAGTAGTATGATAGCTGGCGAGCAGTACTTC
D gene: .; V gene: TRBV5-1; clone size: .; J gene: TRBJ1-1; CDR3 protein: CASSLGQVNTEAFF; CDR3 DNA: TGCGCCAGCAGCTTGGGACAGGTGAACACTGAAGCTTTCTTT
D gene: TRBD2; V gene: TRBV10-2; clone size: .; J gene: TRBJ2-2; CDR3 protein: CASRTSGGMAGELFF; CDR3 DNA: TGCGCCAGCAGAACTAGCGGGGGAATGGCCGGGGAGCTGTTTTTT
D gene: TRBD2; V gene: TRBV6-1; clone size: .; J gene: TRBJ2-7; CDR3 protein: CASTSGRPYEQYF; CDR3 DNA: TGTGCCAGCACAAGCGGGAGGCCCTACGAGCAGTACTTC
D gene: .; V gene: TRBV7-9; clone size: .; J gene: TRBJ2-7; CDR3 protein: CASTASPYEQYF; CDR3 DNA: TGTGCCAGCACCGCCTCACCCTACGAGCAGTACTTC
D gene: .; V gene: TRBV9; clone size: .; J gene: TRBJ2-1; CDR3 protein: CASSEGPGSSYNEQFF; CDR3 DNA: TGTGCCAGCAGCGAAGGCCCAGGGAGCTCCTACAATGAGCAGTTCTTC
D gene: .; V gene: TRBV19; clone size: .; J gene: TRBJ1-1; CDR3 protein: CASSIQENTEAFF; CDR3 DNA: TGTGCCAGTAGTATTCAAGAGAACACTGAAGCTTTCTTT
D gene: TRBD2; V gene: TRBV2; clone size: .; J gene: TRBJ2-1; CDR3 protein: CASTRLTSGSYNEQFF; CDR3 DNA: TGTGCCAGCACCAGGCTGACTAGCGGGAGCTACAATGAGCAGTTCTTC
D gene: .; V gene: TRBV5-6; clone size: .; J gene: TRBJ1-6; CDR3 protein: CASSYGGSLYNSPLHF; CDR3 DNA: TGTGCCAGCAGCTATGGGGGGTCCCTTTATAATTCACCCCTCCACTTT
D gene: .; V gene: TRBV19; clone size: .; J gene: TRBJ2-2; CDR3 protein: CASSIDALRTGELFF; CDR3 DNA: TGTGCCAGTAGTATTGATGCGTTACGAACCGGGGAGCTGTTTTTT
D gene: .; V gene: TRBV10-3; clone size: .; J gene: TRBJ1-5; CDR3 protein: CAISETDILGQPQHF; CDR3 DNA: TGTGCCATCAGTGAGACGGACATCTTGGGGCAGCCCCAGCATTTT
D gene: .; V gene: TRBV9; clone size: .; J gene: TRBJ1-3; CDR3 protein: CASSVDSGSSGNTIYF; CDR3 DNA: TGTGCCAGCAGCGTAGATTCAGGGAGCTCTGGAAACACCATATATTTT
D gene: TRBD2; V gene: TRBV7-2; clone size: .; J gene: TRBJ2-7; CDR3 protein: CASSAGTSNIYEQYF; CDR3 DNA: TGTGCCAGCAGCGCCGGGACTAGCAATATCTACGAGCAGTACTTC
D gene: .; V gene: TRBV6-1; clone size: .; J gene: TRBJ2-7; CDR3 protein: CASSVAGEQYF; CDR3 DNA: TGTGCCAGCAGTGTTGCCGGCGAGCAGTACTTC
D gene: .; V gene: TRBV2; clone size: .; J gene: TRBJ1-2; CDR3 protein: CASSRGGDNYGYTF; CDR3 DNA: TGTGCCAGCAGCCGAGGGGGGGACAACTATGGCTACACCTTC
D gene: .; V gene: TRBV19; clone size: .; J gene: TRBJ2-7; CDR3 protein: CASSIGRGKSSYEQYF; CDR3 DNA: TGTGCCAGTAGTATAGGACGGGGGAAGAGCTCCTACGAGCAGTACTTC
D gene: TRBD2; V gene: TRBV4-1; clone size: .; J gene: TRBJ2-2; CDR3 protein: CASSKRTSGDANTGELFF; CDR3 DNA: TGCGCCAGCAGCAAGCGGACTAGCGGGGACGCGAACACCGGGGAGCTGTTTTTT
D gene: .; V gene: TRBV2; clone size: .; J gene: TRBJ1-4; CDR3 protein: CASSEERSGGEKLFF; CDR3 DNA: TGTGCCAGCAGTGAAGAGAGATCCGGTGGTGAAAAACTGTTTTTT
D gene: .; V gene: TRBV27; clone size: .; J gene: TRBJ1-2; CDR3 protein: CASSSRGGLGYGYTF; CDR3 DNA: TGTGCCAGCAGTTCTCGGGGGGGCCTCGGCTATGGCTACACCTTC
D gene: .; V gene: TRBV7-2; clone size: .; J gene: TRBJ1-6; CDR3 protein: CASSLVRAPNSPLHF; CDR3 DNA: TGTGCCAGCAGCTTAGTCAGGGCTCCTAATTCACCCCTCCACTTT
D gene: .; V gene: TRBV19; clone size: .; J gene: TRBJ2-5; CDR3 protein: CASSKRGARGQETQYF; CDR3 DNA: TGTGCCAGTAGTAAACGGGGGGCAAGGGGCCAAGAGACCCAGTACTTC
D gene: .; V gene: TRBV6-5; clone size: .; J gene: TRBJ2-2; CDR3 protein: CASKKRRNTGELFF; CDR3 DNA: TGTGCCAGCAAGAAGCGGAGGAACACCGGGGAGCTGTTTTTT
D gene: TRBD2; V gene: TRBV7-9; clone size: once; J gene: TRBJ2-7; CDR3 protein: CASSRTSGSPNEQYF; CDR3 DNA: TGTGCCAGCAGTCGGACTAGCGGGAGTCCGAACGAGCAGTACTTC
D gene: .; V gene: TRBV5-8; clone size: once; J gene: TRBJ2-1; CDR3 protein: CASSLYQVYNEQFF; CDR3 DNA: TGTGCCAGCAGCTTGTACCAGGTTTACAATGAGCAGTTCTTC
D gene: .; V gene: TRBV7-9; clone size: .; J gene: TRBJ1-3; CDR3 protein: CASSLASSGNTIYF; CDR3 DNA: TGTGCCAGCAGCTTAGCGAGCTCTGGAAACACCATATATTTT
D gene: .; V gene: TRBV28; clone size: .; J gene: TRBJ2-3; CDR3 protein: CASSHGGSLTDTQYF; CDR3 DNA: TGTGCCAGCAGTCACGGGGGAAGTCTCACAGATACGCAGTATTTT
D gene: .; V gene: TRBV7-9; clone size: .; J gene: TRBJ1-1; CDR3 protein: CASRLSRTDEAFF; CDR3 DNA: TGTGCCAGCAGGTTATCTAGGACAGATGAAGCTTTCTTT
D gene: .; V gene: TRBV5-1; clone size: .; J gene: TRBJ2-7; CDR3 protein: CASSLELGEQYF; CDR3 DNA: TGCGCCAGCAGCTTGGAGCTGGGGGAGCAGTACTTC
D gene: TRBD2; V gene: TRBV28; clone size: .; J gene: TRBJ2-1; CDR3 protein: CASSSRGSGRANEQFF; CDR3 DNA: TGTGCCAGCAGTTCCCGGGGTAGCGGGAGGGCCAATGAGCAGTTCTTC
D gene: TRBD1; V gene: TRBV6-4; clone size: .; J gene: TRBJ1-5; CDR3 protein: CASSDPGTGRQPQHF; CDR3 DNA: TGTGCCAGCAGTGACCCAGGGACAGGGCGCCAGCCCCAGCATTTT
D gene: .; V gene: TRBV11-2; clone size: .; J gene: TRBJ2-7; CDR3 protein: CASSLAAPRGSYEQYF; CDR3 DNA: TGTGCCAGCAGCTTAGCGGCCCCCCGGGGTTCCTACGAGCAGTACTTC
D gene: TRBD2; V gene: TRBV10-3; clone size: .; J gene: TRBJ2-1; CDR3 protein: CAISSASGGYNEQFF; CDR3 DNA: TGTGCCATCAGTTCAGCCAGCGGGGGTTACAATGAGCAGTTCTTC
D gene: TRBD1; V gene: TRBV7-2; clone size: .; J gene: TRBJ2-2; CDR3 protein: CASSLAHVQGSGELFF; CDR3 DNA: TGTGCCAGCAGCTTAGCGCACGTACAGGGGAGCGGGGAGCTGTTTTTT
D gene: TRBD1; V gene: TRBV5-6; clone size: .; J gene: TRBJ2-2; CDR3 protein: CASSPTGGGTGELFF; CDR3 DNA: TGTGCCAGCAGCCCGACAGGGGGAGGTACCGGGGAGCTGTTTTTT
D gene: TRBD1; V gene: TRBV6-6; clone size: .; J gene: TRBJ1-1; CDR3 protein: CASSTATGGGTEAFF; CDR3 DNA: TGTGCCAGCAGTACAGCGACAGGGGGGGGCACTGAAGCTTTCTTT
D gene: .; V gene: TRBV5-6; clone size: .; J gene: TRBJ2-4; CDR3 protein: CASSFLMTGRGKNIQYF; CDR3 DNA: TGTGCCAGCAGCTTTCTGATGACAGGGAGGGGCAAAAACATTCAGTACTTC
D gene: TRBD2; V gene: TRBV27; clone size: .; J gene: TRBJ2-1; CDR3 protein: CASSWEGLSSYNEQFF; CDR3 DNA: TGTGCCAGCAGTTGGGAGGGCCTGAGCTCCTACAATGAGCAGTTCTTC
D gene: TRBD1; V gene: TRBV19; clone size: few; J gene: TRBJ2-6; CDR3 protein: CASSTRDRVAGANVLTF; CDR3 DNA: TGTGCCAGTAGTACCCGGGACAGGGTGGCTGGGGCCAACGTCCTGACTTTC
D gene: .; V gene: TRBV12-1; clone size: .; J gene: TRBJ1-2; CDR3 protein: CASTHCKTAPSGYTF; CDR3 DNA: TGTGCCAGCACACACTGTAAGACAGCTCCTTCGGGCTACACCTTC
D gene: .; V gene: TRBV5-8; clone size: .; J gene: TRBJ2-7; CDR3 protein: CASSLARVGREQYF; CDR3 DNA: TGTGCCAGCAGCTTGGCCAGGGTTGGCAGGGAGCAGTACTTC
D gene: .; V gene: TRBV5-1; clone size: .; J gene: TRBJ2-7; CDR3 protein: CASSLSRTTVTYEQYF; CDR3 DNA: TGCGCCAGCAGCTTGTCCCGGACTACGGTAACCTACGAGCAGTACTTC
D gene: TRBD1; V gene: TRBV7-9; clone size: few; J gene: TRBJ1-2; CDR3 protein: CASSLRQGDGYTF; CDR3 DNA: TGTGCCAGCAGCCTCAGACAGGGAGATGGCTACACCTTC
D gene: .; V gene: TRBV15; clone size: once; J gene: TRBJ2-4; CDR3 protein: CATSRGAAKNIQYF; CDR3 DNA: TGTGCCACCTCCCGGGGAGCGGCCAAAAACATTCAGTACTTC
D gene: TRBD2; V gene: TRBV5-1; clone size: .; J gene: TRBJ2-2; CDR3 protein: CASSLGGGRSTGELFF; CDR3 DNA: TGCGCCAGCAGCTTGGGGGGCGGGAGAAGCACCGGGGAGCTGTTTTTT
D gene: .; V gene: TRBV4-3; clone size: .; J gene: TRBJ2-6; CDR3 protein: CASSQSGANVLTF; CDR3 DNA: TGCGCCAGCAGCCAATCTGGGGCCAACGTCCTGACTTTC
D gene: .; V gene: TRBV4-1; clone size: once; J gene: TRBJ2-2; CDR3 protein: CASSQEKWTLNTGELFF; CDR3 DNA: TGCGCCAGCAGCCAAGAAAAATGGACGCTGAACACCGGGGAGCTGTTTTTT
D gene: TRBD2; V gene: TRBV6-4; clone size: .; J gene: TRBJ2-1; CDR3 protein: CASSDSPGTSANEQFF; CDR3 DNA: TGTGCCAGCAGTGACTCGCCAGGGACTAGCGCTAATGAGCAGTTCTTC